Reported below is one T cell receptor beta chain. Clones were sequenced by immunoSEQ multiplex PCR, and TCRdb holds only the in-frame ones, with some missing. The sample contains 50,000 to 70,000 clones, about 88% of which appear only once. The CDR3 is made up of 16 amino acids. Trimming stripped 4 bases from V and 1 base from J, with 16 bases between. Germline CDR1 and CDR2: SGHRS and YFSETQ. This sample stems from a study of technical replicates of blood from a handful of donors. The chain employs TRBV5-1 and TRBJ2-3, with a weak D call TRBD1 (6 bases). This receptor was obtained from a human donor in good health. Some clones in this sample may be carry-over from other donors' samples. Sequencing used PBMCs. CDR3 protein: CASSPPATGGTDTQYF. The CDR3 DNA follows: TGCGCCAGCAGCCCGCCGGCGACAGGAGGCACAGATACGCAGTATTTT.